A single TCR beta chain is shown here with its context. The antigen is unknown. The sample belongs to a study of T cells in localized non-small cell lung cancer. Clones were sequenced by immunoSEQ multiplex PCR, and TCRdb holds only the in-frame ones, with some missing. The profile covers approximately 88,000 clones, with just over 90% appearing a single time and over 3.5% taken by the ten largest. Broader study findings: A median of roughly 57 clones ranked among the top 100 in tumor appeared in adjacent lung. Heterogeneity remains possible because sequencing was limited to only one tumor region. Elevated circulating T cell density in blood was associated with longer overall survival. Compared with tumor, uninvolved adjacent lung displayed greater T cell clonality, ranking highest overall.

The CDR3 covers 15 residues. The germline V gene has CDR1 MGHRA and CDR2 YSYEKL. V gave up 4 bases and J gave up 3 bases, with 13 bases separating them. The sample consisted of PBMCs, taken before any cancer treatment. The chain joins TRBV4-1 to TRBJ1-3; D unresolved. The origin of this receptor is a woman aged 35 to 75 with stage II squamous cell lung carcinoma. CDR3: CASSLSNWFGNTIYF. DNA of the CDR3: TGCGCCAGCAGCCTGTCAAATTGGTTTGGAAACACCATATATTTT.